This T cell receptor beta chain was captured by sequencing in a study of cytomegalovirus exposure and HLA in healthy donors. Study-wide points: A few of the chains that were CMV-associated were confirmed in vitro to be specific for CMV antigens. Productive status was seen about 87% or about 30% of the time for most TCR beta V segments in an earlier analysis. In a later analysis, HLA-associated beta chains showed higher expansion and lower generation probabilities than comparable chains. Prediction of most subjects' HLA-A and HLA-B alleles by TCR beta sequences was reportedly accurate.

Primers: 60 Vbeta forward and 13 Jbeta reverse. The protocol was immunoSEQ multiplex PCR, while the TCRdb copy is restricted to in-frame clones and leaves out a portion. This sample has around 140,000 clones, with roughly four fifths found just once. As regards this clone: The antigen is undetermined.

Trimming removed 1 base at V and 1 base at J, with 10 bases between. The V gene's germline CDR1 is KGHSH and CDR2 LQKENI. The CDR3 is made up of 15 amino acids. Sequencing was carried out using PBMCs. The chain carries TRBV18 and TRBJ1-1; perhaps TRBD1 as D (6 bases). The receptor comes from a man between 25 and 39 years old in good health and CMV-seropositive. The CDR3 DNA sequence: TGTGCCAGCTCACCACGGACAGTGGAGAACACTGAAGCTTTCTTT. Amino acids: CASSPRTVENTEAFF.